The 8 T cell receptor beta chains presented below share a single source sample, sequenced in a study of blood T cell repertoires in COVID-19. The method was immunoSEQ multiplex PCR; TCRdb's version includes in-frame clones alone and lacks a portion of them. This sample has a few hundred thousand clones, with about 85% found just once. The sequenced sample was PBMCs or T cells enriched from blood (not recorded which). Receptors were obtained from a man in his forties or fifties who had recovered from COVID-19.

V and J are TRBV5-4 and TRBJ1-2, with TRBD1 identical over 7 bases. The CDR3 totals 15 residues. Germline CDR1 is SGHNT and CDR2 is YYREEE (reference sequence). After removal of 0 bases from V and 0 bases from J, the junction contained 2 bases not matched to a gene. The CDR3 DNA follows: TGTGCCAGCAGCTTGGGACAGGGAGCTAACTATGGCTACACCTTC. Translating gives CASSLGQGANYGYTF.

The chain uses TRBV13 and TRBJ2-7; no reliable D call. The CDR3 covers 14 residues. Trimming left V 7 bases short and J 1 base short, with 14 bases between. From germline, CDR1 is PRHDT and CDR2 FYEKMQ (reference sequence). In nucleotides, the CDR3 is TGTGCCAGCACCGTGGCGGATTCTTCCTACGAGCAGTACTTC. Encoded protein: CASTVADSSYEQYF.

The CDR3 spells CASSQDFRTSGSYEQYF. In DNA form, the CDR3 reads TGCGCCAGCAGCCAAGATTTTCGTACTAGCGGGAGTTACGAGCAGTACTTC. The chain couples TRBV4-1 to TRBJ2-7, with TRBD2 matching 11 bases. Germline-derived CDR1 and CDR2 are MGHRA and YSYEKL. CDR3 length: 17 residues. Trimming took 0 bases from V and 4 from J; bases not matched to a gene: 8.

This clone was recorded once. The chain links TRBV27 to TRBJ2-4; 7 nucleotides agree with TRBD2. Germline V gives CDR1 MNHEY, CDR2 SMNVEV (reference sequence). This CDR3 is 12 amino acids long. V shed 5 bases and J 12 bases; nucleotides not matched to a gene: 7. The CDR3 region is CASSPRGRAQYF. CDR3 DNA: TGTGCCAGCAGTCCCCGGGGGAGGGCTCAGTACTTC.

The chain is built from TRBV19 and TRBJ2-7, with a tentative D call TRBD1 (5 bases). V was cut by 6 bases and J by 0 bases, with 15 bases left in between. CDR1 LNHDA and CDR2 SQIVND come from the germline V gene (reference sequence). The CDR3 consists of 15 residues. The CDR3 DNA reads TGTGCCAGTAGCGGCGGCTCAGGGCCCTCCTACGAGCAGTACTTC. It translates to CASSGGSGPSYEQYF. Full variable domain (outside the CDR3, taken from reference TRBV19 and TRBJ2-7): DGGITQSPKYLFRKEGQNVTLSCEQNLNHDAMYWYRQDPGQGLRLIYYSQIVNDFQKGDIAEGYSVSREKKESFPLTVTSAQKNPTAFYLCASSGGSGPSYEQYFGPGTRLTVT.

The CDR3 nucleotides read TGTGCCAGCAGCCGTGGACGCACCGGGGAAGGCGACACTAACTATGGCTACACCTTC. It yields the protein CASSRGRTGEGDTNYGYTF. V usage is TRBV21-1 and J usage is TRBJ1-2. TRBV21-1 is described as a pseudogene. CDR3 length: 19 amino acids.

The chain links TRBV6-5 to TRBJ2-1; 14 bases agree with TRBD2. The CDR3 length is 15 residues. V shed 10 bases and J 10 bases; nucleotides not matched to a gene: 12. Germline values: CDR1 MNHEY, CDR2 SVGAGI. The CDR3 bases are TGTGCCACTACCTTTTCGGGACTAGCGGGAGAGGAGCAGTTCTTC. It yields the protein CATTFSGLAGEEQFF.

The V call is TRBV5-1, the J call TRBJ1-1; 11 nucleotides line up with TRBD1. J gave up 3 bases and V 7 bases, and 5 bases lay outside the gene matches. This CDR3 has 14 residues. In germline, CDR1 is SGHRS, CDR2 YFSETQ. The CDR3 DNA sequence: TGCGCCAGCGGACAGGGGGCGTCGGACACTGAAGCTTTCTTT. Encoded protein: CASGQGASDTEAFF.